This T cell receptor (beta chain) was profiled in a study of Tregs in tolerant kidney transplant recipients. This CDR3 is built from 13 residues. V trimming: 8 bases; J trimming: 9 bases; junction bases outside the gene matches: 8. CDR1 is MNHNY and CDR2 is SVGAGI in the germline V gene (reference sequence). Unstimulated regulatory T cells (CD4+CD25+CD127-), CD4+CD25- non-regulatory cells, CD4 and CD8 cells were FACS-sorted from thawed PBMCs. The study, taken as a whole, reports: The small number of patients limits these findings pending further validation. Biological reproducibility was not directly addressed in this study.

Turning to this clone: Its specificity is not known.

The data were produced by immunoSEQ multiplex PCR, yet TCRdb's version contains in-frame clones alone and is incomplete. The table shows about 240,000 clones, with about 80% occurring only once. Sample: CD4+ T cells from blood. The chain employs TRBV6-6 and TRBJ2-3, with 10 bases identical to TRBD2. This TCR was sampled from a human donor in good health. This chain's CDR3 is CASLLAGVDTQYF. CDR3 in DNA: TGTGCCAGCCTCCTAGCGGGGGTCGACACGCAGTATTTT.